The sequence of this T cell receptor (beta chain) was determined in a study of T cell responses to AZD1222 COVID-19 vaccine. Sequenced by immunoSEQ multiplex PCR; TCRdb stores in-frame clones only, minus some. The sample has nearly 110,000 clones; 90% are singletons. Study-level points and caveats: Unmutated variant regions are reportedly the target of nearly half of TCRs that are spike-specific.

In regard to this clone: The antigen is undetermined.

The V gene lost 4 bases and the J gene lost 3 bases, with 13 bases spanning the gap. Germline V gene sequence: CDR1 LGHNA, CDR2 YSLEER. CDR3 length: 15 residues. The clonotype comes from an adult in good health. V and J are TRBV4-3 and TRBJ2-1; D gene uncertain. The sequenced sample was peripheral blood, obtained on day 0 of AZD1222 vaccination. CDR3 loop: CASSPIGTNYNEQFF. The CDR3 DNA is TGCGCCAGCAGCCCGATCGGAACTAACTACAATGAGCAGTTCTTC.